This T cell receptor (beta chain) was profiled in a study of T cells in Graves' hyperthyroidism and ophthalmopathy. Overall study: Peripheral blood collection took place at initial diagnosis, before any treatment.

Researchers took RNA transcripts and amplified the TCR beta CDR3 regions from them. The HTBI primer set drove a first-round RT-PCR of the TCR CDR3. TCRdb reprocessed the multiplex PCR reads via MiXCR and lists one record per CDR3 protein. The table has approximately 400,000 distinct CDR3 sequences, around 14% seen once. This CDR3 has 13 amino acids. The germline V gene has CDR1 SGHTA and CDR2 FQGTGA. The V end lost 3 bases, the J end lost 7 bases, and 10 bases lay between the germline ends. As for this clonotype: A read error may explain this, as a much larger clone is one base away.

Graves' hyperthyroidism was deemed stable absent ophthalmopathy progression within 18 months. Isolation of PBMCs was performed on roughly 9 ml fresh peripheral blood. This receptor was obtained from a woman under 30 with Graves' hyperthyroidism. Input material: blood. The chain couples TRBV7-3 to TRBJ2-1, with D possibly matching TRBD2 (5 bases). CDR3 protein: CASSFTTRNEQFF. The CDR3 DNA sequence: TGTGCCAGCAGCTTCACCACTAGGAATGAGCAGTTCTTC. The full variable domain, completed using reference TRBV7-3 and TRBJ2-1, is GAGVSQTPSNKVTEKGKYVELRCDPISGHTALYWYRQSLGQGPEFLIYFQGTGAADDSGLPNDRFFAVRPEGSVSTLKIQRTERGDSAVYLCASSFTTRNEQFFGPGTRLTVL.